This passage covers 19 T cell receptor beta chains from one sample sequenced in a study of T-cell reconstitution after alpha-beta-depleted transplantation in children. Unique molecular identifiers were built into the TCRbeta library. Via MiXCR, TCRdb re-called the PCR reads, giving one row per CDR3 protein. The data contain more than 85,000 distinct CDR3 sequences, about 9.4% of them singletons. The sequences come from PBMCs from the stem cell graft donor, collected from the stem cell graft. These TCRs come from a human donor who donated a stem cell graft to a child with acute lymphoblastic leukemia.

In this sample, this clonotype turned up many times. The rearrangement joins TRBV7-2 to TRBJ2-7; a possible D gene is TRBD1 (5 bases). The CDR3 has 13 amino acids. Germline lookup yields CDR1 SGHTA and CDR2 FQGNSA. V shed 5 bases and J shed 3 bases, with 11 bases lying between them. DNA for the CDR3: TGTGCCAGCAGCCCGCCGACAGTCTACGAGCAGTACTTC. Translation gives CASSPPTVYEQYF.

This clonotype was picked up a small number of times. The V gene is TRBV7-2, the J gene TRBJ2-5; D uncertain. CDR1 and CDR2 (germline): SGHTA, FQGNSA. The V end was cut by 5 bases, the J end by 4 bases, with 17 bases between. The CDR3 sequence is 15 residues long. For the CDR3, the DNA is TGTGCCAGCAGCCTCGCAGGCTCCTCCGGAGAGACCCAGTACTTC. Its protein is CASSLAGSSGETQYF.

This clonotype was detected ten times or more. The chain is built from TRBV12-3 or TRBV12-4 and TRBJ1-2, with a weak D call TRBD1 (5 bases). CDR3 length: 15 amino acids. V was cut by 0 bases and J by 4 bases, with 12 bases left in between. The CDR3, as DNA: TGTGCCAGCAGTTTAGCCGACAGAGTCCTCTATGGCTACACCTTC. Amino acids: CASSLADRVLYGYTF.

This clonotype was detected many times. The chain joins TRBV5-1 to TRBJ2-5, with D perhaps matching TRBD2 (5 bases). The CDR3 runs to 15 residues. Looked up from germline, CDR1 is SGHRS and CDR2 is YFSETQ. V shed 2 bases and J shed 1 base, with 12 bases lying between them. The CDR3 region is CASSFNPTTQETQYF. The CDR3, as DNA: TGCGCCAGCAGCTTCAACCCGACTACCCAAGAGACCCAGTACTTC. Full variable domain (rest looked up from reference TRBV5-1 and TRBJ2-5): KAGVTQTPRYLIKTRGQQVTLSCSPISGHRSVSWYQQTPGQGLQFLFEYFSETQRNKGNFPGRFSGRQFSNSRSEMNVSTLELGDSALYLCASSFNPTTQETQYFGPGTRLLVL.

This clonotype appeared many times. J is TRBJ1-1 and V is TRBV5-1, with D tentatively TRBD1 (6 bases). CDR3 length: 14 residues. Per the germline V gene, CDR1 is SGHRS and CDR2 is YFSETQ. Trimming removed 3 bases at V and 4 bases at J, with 13 bases between. In nucleotides, the CDR3 is TGCGCCAGCAGCTCGGCTGGGGGGCCCACTGAAGCTTTCTTT. Its protein is CASSSAGGPTEAFF.

This chain connects TRBV4-2 to TRBJ2-7, with D unclear. With 1 base removed from V and 6 bases from J, the gap between germline ends came to 13 bases. Germline assignment: CDR1 LGHNA and CDR2 YNFKEQ. The CDR3 extends over 14 amino acids. CDR3 sequence (DNA): TGTGCCAGCAGCCAAGTCTTCACGGAAGCCGAGCAGTACTTC. Its translation is CASSQVFTEAEQYF.

This clonotype was counted many times. The chain uses TRBV3-1 and TRBJ2-4, with D perhaps assigned TRBD1 or TRBD2 (5 bases each). Trimming removed 1 base at V and 0 bases at J, with 10 bases between. Germline V CDR1 and CDR2: LGHDT, YNNKEL (reference sequence). The CDR3 contains 16 residues. The CDR3 coding sequence is TGTGCCAGCAGCCAAGGGGGCGGGTCAGCCAAAAACATTCAGTACTTC. This gives the protein CASSQGGGSAKNIQYF.

This clonotype was recorded many times. The V call is TRBV27, the J call TRBJ2-1; D remains unclear. The CDR3 covers 9 residues. The V end was cut by 11 bases, the J end by 8 bases, with 7 bases between. CDR1 and CDR2 (germline): MNHEY, SMNVEV (reference sequence). CDR3 sequence: CAGEDEQFF. In DNA form, the CDR3 reads TGTGCCGGTGAGGATGAGCAGTTCTTC.

This clonotype was seen ten or more times. The rearrangement joins TRBV7-2 to TRBJ2-3, with D perhaps matching TRBD1 or TRBD2 (6 bases each). The germline CDR1 and CDR2 sequences are SGHTA and FQGNSA. The CDR3 length is 14 residues. V lost 5 bases to trimming and J lost 4 bases, with 13 bases between them. The CDR3 region is CASSLSGGPDTQYF. The CDR3 DNA reads as TGTGCCAGCAGCCTTTCTGGGGGGCCAGATACGCAGTATTTT.

This clonotype appeared many times. This sequence joins TRBV11-2 and TRBJ1-1; D not resolved. The germline V gene has CDR1 SGHAT and CDR2 FQNNGV. With 0 bases removed from V and 0 bases from J, the gap between germline ends came to 8 bases. The length of the CDR3 is 15 residues. CDR3 coding DNA: TGTGCCAGCAGCTTAGAACCCGTTATGAACACTGAAGCTTTCTTT. This translates into CASSLEPVMNTEAFF. Together with reference TRBV11-2 and TRBJ1-1, the CDR3 gives the full variable domain: EAGVAQSPRYKIIEKRQSVAFWCNPISGHATLYWYQQILGQGPKLLIQFQNNGVVDDSQLPKDRFSAERLKGVDSTLKIQPAKLEDSAVYLCASSLEPVMNTEAFFGQGTRLTVV.

This clonotype was seen at least ten times. The rearrangement joins TRBV5-1 to TRBJ2-6; 7 bases are shared with TRBD1. V lost 4 bases, J lost 4 bases, and 8 bases stayed unmatched. The length of the CDR3 is 16 residues. Germline CDR1 reads SGHRS; CDR2 reads YFSETQ. As DNA, the CDR3 is TGCGCCAGCAGCAGCACAGGGGTATCAGGGGCCAACGTCCTGACTTTC. It translates to CASSSTGVSGANVLTF.

This clonotype appeared a few times. The gene calls are TRBV4-3 and TRBJ2-3; D ambiguous. Trimming pared 1 base from V and 2 bases from J, leaving 4 bases between. The CDR3 is 13 amino acids. From germline, CDR1 is LGHNA and CDR2 YSLEER. Here the CDR3 reads CASSQVVTDTQYF. The CDR3 nucleotides read TGCGCCAGCAGCCAAGTCGTCACAGATACGCAGTATTTT.

This clonotype was recorded at least ten times. The chain links TRBV7-2 to TRBJ1-1; D not certain. The CDR3 is 15 residues long. From germline, CDR1 is SGHTA and CDR2 FQGNSA. The V gene lost 5 bases and the J gene lost 0 bases, with 13 bases spanning the gap. The CDR3, as DNA: TGTGCCAGCAGCCTGACCCTCGCAGTGAACACTGAAGCTTTCTTT. This translates into CASSLTLAVNTEAFF.

This clonotype was seen repeatedly, ten times or more. This sequence joins TRBV6-2 or TRBV6-3 and TRBJ2-7; TRBD1 matches 7 bases. Unmatched junction bases numbered 8, after V lost 5 bases and J lost 4 bases. Germline V lookup: CDR1 MNHEY, CDR2 SVGEGT. The CDR3 has 14 amino acids. In DNA, the CDR3 is TGTGCCAGCAGTCCTACCGGGACAGCGTACGAGCAGTACTTC. It codes for CASSPTGTAYEQYF.

This clonotype appeared many times. The chain combines TRBV7-2 with TRBJ2-7; 7 bases are shared with TRBD2. Trimming at V came to 1 base and at J to 2 bases, leaving 11 bases not matched to a gene. Germline CDR1 is SGHTA and CDR2 is FQGNSA. This CDR3 region has 17 residues. The CDR3 protein is CASSLGVAGPVAYEQYF. Written as DNA, the CDR3 is TGTGCCAGCAGCTTAGGTGTAGCGGGTCCGGTGGCCTACGAGCAGTACTTC. Supplemented by reference TRBV7-2 and TRBJ2-7, the full variable domain reads GAGVSQSPSNKVTEKGKDVELRCDPISGHTALYWYRQSLGQGLEFLIYFQGNSAPDKSGLPSDRFSAERTGGSVSTLTIQRTQQEDSAVYLCASSLGVAGPVAYEQYFGPGTRLTVT.

This clonotype was counted ten times or more. The gene calls are TRBV29-1 and TRBJ2-3, with D perhaps assigned TRBD1 or TRBD2 (7 bases each). The CDR3 has 16 residues. V was shortened by 6 bases and J by 2 bases, with 21 bases between the two germline ends. The germline V gene has CDR1 SQVTM and CDR2 ANQGSEA. This CDR3 is CSVRRDYRGITDTQYF. The CDR3 DNA is TGCAGCGTCCGTAGGGACTACAGGGGAATCACAGATACGCAGTATTTT.

Many counts were recorded for this clonotype. The chain joins TRBV5-6 to TRBJ1-3; D is uncertain. Trimming shortened V by 0 bases and J by 1 base, and 8 bases separated the two germline ends. CDR1 and CDR2 (germline): SGHDT, YYEEEE. CDR3 size: 15 residues. CDR3 in amino acids: CASSLVWESGNTIYF. The CDR3 nucleotides are TGTGCCAGCAGCTTGGTCTGGGAGTCTGGAAACACCATATATTTT. Combining the CDR3 with reference TRBV5-6 and TRBJ1-3 gives the whole variable domain DAGVTQSPTHLIKTRGQQVTLRCSPKSGHDTVSWYQQALGQGPQFIFQYYEEEERQRGNFPDRFSGHQFPNYSSELNVNALLLGDSALYLCASSLVWESGNTIYFGEGSWLTVV.

This clonotype was detected many times. The V gene is TRBV5-1, the J gene TRBJ2-4, with 11 bases aligning to TRBD2. CDR3 length: 17 residues. CDR1 is SGHRS, CDR2 YFSETQ, per germline. With 0 bases clipped from V and 7 bases from J, the junction kept 9 bases outside the gene matches. CDR3 nucleotide sequence: TGCGCCAGCAGCTTGGGCGGGGGACTAGCGGCATGGAACATTCAGTACTTC. Translated, it gives CASSLGGGLAAWNIQYF.

This clonotype was seen ten or more times. The V gene is TRBV12-3 or TRBV12-4, the J gene TRBJ2-1; 10 bases line up with TRBD2. J lost 3 bases, V lost 5 bases, and 7 bases had no gene match. The CDR3 has 16 amino acids. This chain's CDR3 is CASSPTASGGYNEQFF. For the CDR3, the DNA is TGTGCCAGCAGTCCGACCGCTAGCGGGGGCTACAATGAGCAGTTCTTC.